The 18 T cell receptor beta chains in this list originate from one sample, sequenced in a study of blood T cell repertoires in COVID-19. Using immunoSEQ multiplex PCR, the repertoire was profiled, and TCRdb retains in-frame clones only, with some absent. The sample has about 200,000 clones; about nine tenths are singletons. Sequencing used peripheral blood. The receptor source for this set is a middle-aged man with acute or convalescent COVID-19.

The rearrangement joins TRBV5-4 to TRBJ2-6; 9 bases map to TRBD1. This CDR3 has 17 amino acids. The V gene end was trimmed by 3 bases and the J gene end by 2 bases; junction bases not matched to a gene: 6. Germline loops: CDR1 SGHNT, CDR2 YYREEE (reference sequence). CDR3 sequence: CASSSPGQGAGANVLTF. The DNA of the CDR3 is TGTGCCAGCAGCTCTCCGGGACAGGGCGCTGGGGCCAACGTCCTGACTTTC.

The chain employs TRBV9 and TRBJ1-2; D not certain. Trimming pared 0 bases from V and 7 bases from J, leaving 13 bases between. CDR3 length: 14 amino acids. Germline V lookup: CDR1 SGDLS, CDR2 YYNGEE. CDR3 sequence: CASSVVGETGGYTF. The CDR3, as DNA: TGTGCCAGCAGCGTAGTAGGAGAGACGGGTGGCTACACCTTC.

The rearrangement uses TRBV30 and TRBJ2-7, with D possibly being TRBD1 (5 bases). The V gene's germline CDR1 is GTSNPN and CDR2 SVGIG (reference sequence). V gave up 5 bases and J gave up 2 bases, with 16 bases separating them. CDR3 length equals 14 residues. DNA of the CDR3: TGTGCCTGGGAGTCACGACAGAAACCCTACGAGCAGTACTTC. Translated, it gives CAWESRQKPYEQYF.

This chain connects TRBV19 to TRBJ2-3, with 15 bases that match TRBD2. Looked up from germline, CDR1 is LNHDA and CDR2 is SQIVND (reference sequence). The V gene end was trimmed by 0 bases and the J gene end by 7 bases; junction bases not matched to a gene: 2. This CDR3 spans 16 amino acids. The CDR3 sequence is CASSIDGTSGGHTQYF. As DNA, the CDR3 is TGTGCCAGTAGTATAGACGGGACTAGCGGGGGGCATACGCAGTATTTT. Drawing the rest from reference TRBV19 and TRBJ2-3, the complete variable domain is DGGITQSPKYLFRKEGQNVTLSCEQNLNHDAMYWYRQDPGQGLRLIYYSQIVNDFQKGDIAEGYSVSREKKESFPLTVTSAQKNPTAFYLCASSIDGTSGGHTQYFGPGTRLTVL.

V and J are TRBV6-6 and TRBJ2-1; 8 bases are a match to TRBD1. CDR3 length: 18 amino acids. Unmatched junction bases numbered 22, after V lost 5 bases and J lost 10 bases. Germline V lookup: CDR1 MNHNY, CDR2 SVGAGI (reference sequence). The CDR3 sequence is CASSLTPDRVHVPQEQFF. CDR3 bases: TGTGCCAGCAGTCTCACTCCGGACAGGGTTCATGTTCCGCAAGAGCAGTTCTTC.

This clone was counted a single time. J is TRBJ1-6 and V is TRBV28, with 7 bases identical to TRBD1. Germline loops: CDR1 MDHEN, CDR2 SYDVKM. The CDR3 runs 16 residues. V lost 7 bases and J lost 9; bases outside the gene matches: 15. CDR3 DNA: TGTGCCAGCAAAACCACGACAGGGCCACGGGGTTCACCCCTCCACTTT. Amino acids: CASKTTTGPRGSPLHF.

The chain is built from TRBV5-5 and TRBJ2-7; a weak D match, TRBD2 (6 bases). From germline, CDR1 is SGHKS and CDR2 YYEKEE (reference sequence). With 0 bases removed from V and 5 bases from J, the gap between germline ends came to 12 bases. The CDR3 is 14 residues long. This CDR3 is CASSLAGSRNEQYF. The CDR3 region has the DNA TGTGCCAGCAGCTTGGCCGGGAGTAGGAACGAGCAGTACTTC.

The chain combines TRBV3-1 (or the pseudogene TRBV3-2) with TRBJ2-3; 7 bases align to TRBD2. V lost 3 bases to trimming and J lost 6 bases; unmatched junction nucleotides: 9. The CDR3 consists of 15 residues. Germline V gene data show CDR1 as LGHDT and CDR2 as YNNKEL (reference sequence). The CDR3 DNA follows: TGTGCCAGCAGCCAGCCGGGACTAAAATTGGATACGCAGTATTTT. The encoded protein is CASSQPGLKLDTQYF.

This clone came up a few times. The V call is TRBV5-4, the J call TRBJ2-5; 10 nucleotides line up with TRBD2. After removal of 4 bases from V and 2 bases from J, the junction contained 8 bases not matched to a gene. This CDR3 has 16 amino acids. Per germline, CDR1 SGHNT and CDR2 YYREEE (reference sequence). The CDR3 coding sequence is TGTGCCAGCAGCCTCTGGACTAGCGGAGATCAAGAGACCCAGTACTTC. Its translation: CASSLWTSGDQETQYF.

The rearrangement links TRBV7-9 to TRBJ2-1; perhaps TRBD2 as D (5 bases). V was trimmed by 1 base and J by 5 bases, leaving 18 bases between them. Germline loops: CDR1 SEHNR, CDR2 FQNEAQ (reference sequence). CDR3 size: 17 residues. CDR3 in amino acids: CASSLEDSLPGDNEQFF. DNA for the CDR3: TGTGCCAGCAGCTTAGAGGACTCCCTCCCCGGAGACAATGAGCAGTTCTTC. Looking up the rest from reference TRBV7-9 and TRBJ2-1 gives the full variable domain: DTGVSQNPRHKITKRGQNVTFRCDPISEHNRLYWYRQTLGQGPEFLTYFQNEAQLEKSRLLSDRFSAERPKGSFSTLEIQRTEQGDSAMYLCASSLEDSLPGDNEQFFGPGTRLTVL.

The chain has TRBV3-1 (or the pseudogene TRBV3-2) and TRBJ1-4; 7 bases align to TRBD1. The V and J ends lost 7 bases and 6 bases, in that order; junction bases with no gene match: 8. The germline gives CDR1 LGHDT, CDR2 YNNKEL (reference sequence). The CDR3 is 14 residues long. The CDR3 spells CASKRRQGDEKLFF. CDR3 in DNA: TGTGCCAGCAAAAGGAGACAGGGAGATGAAAAACTGTTTTTT.

This chain joins TRBV19 and TRBJ1-6, with TRBD1 matching 10 bases. Germline V gene lookup returns CDR1 LNHDA and CDR2 SQIVND (reference sequence). The CDR3 loop spans 19 amino acids. Losses at the gene ends were 5 bases for V and 0 bases for J; bases not matched to a gene: 10. The CDR3 DNA follows: TGTGCCAGTAGTGCAACCGGGACAGGGGCTGACTCCTATAATTCACCCCTCCACTTT. It codes for CASSATGTGADSYNSPLHF.

The rearrangement uses TRBV7-6 and TRBJ2-5, with 11 bases matching TRBD2. This CDR3 has 15 residues. V trimming: 2 bases; J trimming: 5 bases; junction bases outside the gene matches: 4. The germline gives CDR1 SGHVS, CDR2 FNYEAQ. The CDR3 protein is CASSLLAGGRETQYF. The CDR3 DNA reads TGTGCCAGCAGCTTACTAGCGGGGGGACGTGAGACCCAGTACTTC. Full variable domain (remainder filled in from reference TRBV7-6 and TRBJ2-5): GAGVSQSPRYKVTKRGQDVALRCDPISGHVSLYWYRQALGQGPEFLTYFNYEAQQDKSGLPNDRFSAERPEGSISTLTIQRTEQRDSAMYRCASSLLAGGRETQYFGPGTRLLVL.

V is TRBV5-1 and J is TRBJ1-2, with TRBD1 identical over 7 bases. Germline V gene data show CDR1 as SGHRS and CDR2 as YFSETQ. The V gene end was trimmed by 1 base and the J gene end by 4 bases; junction bases not matched to a gene: 7. The CDR3 runs 15 residues. CDR3 DNA sequence: TGCGCCAGCAGCTTGAACAGGGGCCACATCTATGGCTACACCTTC. Residues: CASSLNRGHIYGYTF. Full variable domain (remainder filled in from reference TRBV5-1 and TRBJ1-2): KAGVTQTPRYLIKTRGQQVTLSCSPISGHRSVSWYQQTPGQGLQFLFEYFSETQRNKGNFPGRFSGRQFSNSRSEMNVSTLELGDSALYLCASSLNRGHIYGYTFGSGTRLTVV.

The V and J genes are TRBV2 and TRBJ1-2; possibly TRBD1 for D (5 bases). Germline CDR1 SNHLY, CDR2 FYNNEI. There are 13 residues in the CDR3. The ends were cut back, 4 bases at V and 7 bases at J, with 13 bases in the middle. CDR3 bases: TGTGCCAGCAGTGTATCAGGGTCCCTTGGCTACACCTTC. Translation: CASSVSGSLGYTF.

This clone occurred a few times. The chain uses TRBV29-1 and TRBJ1-1; D is uncertain. The CDR3 loop spans 13 amino acids. CDR1 is SQVTM, CDR2 ANQGSEA, per germline. The germline V and J ends were trimmed by 4 bases and 5 bases, with 14 bases remaining between them. CDR3 sequence (DNA): TGCAGCGTTGGGGAGGGCGTCTTGACTGAAGCTTTCTTT. It yields the protein CSVGEGVLTEAFF.

V is TRBV2 and J is TRBJ2-1; tentatively, D is TRBD1 (5 bases). Germline CDR1 and CDR2: SNHLY and FYNNEI. The CDR3 is 14 residues long. V gave up 4 bases and J gave up 9 bases, with 16 bases separating them. The CDR3 sequence: CASSARGGGGEQFF. The CDR3 DNA sequence: TGTGCCAGCAGTGCTAGGGGTGGCGGTGGTGAGCAGTTCTTC.

In this sample, this clone turned up once. The rearrangement links TRBV10-3 to TRBJ2-5, with TRBD2 as a possible D gene (7 bases). This CDR3 has 15 residues. V lost 5 bases and J lost 1, with 14 bases in between. The V gene's germline CDR1 is ENHRY and CDR2 SYGVKD. The CDR3 nucleotides read TGTGCCATCAGTTACGGGGGGCCGACCCAAGAGACCCAGTACTTC. This sequence encodes CAISYGGPTQETQYF.